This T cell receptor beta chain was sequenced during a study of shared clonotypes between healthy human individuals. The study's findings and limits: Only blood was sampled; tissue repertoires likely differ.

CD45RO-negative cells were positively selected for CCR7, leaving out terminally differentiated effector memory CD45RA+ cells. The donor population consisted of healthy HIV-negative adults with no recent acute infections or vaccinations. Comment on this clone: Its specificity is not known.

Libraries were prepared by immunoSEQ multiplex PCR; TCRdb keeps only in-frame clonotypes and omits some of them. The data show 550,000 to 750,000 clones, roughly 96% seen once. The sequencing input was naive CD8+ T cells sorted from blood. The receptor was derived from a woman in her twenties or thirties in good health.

CDR3 in amino acids: CASSWGGQPQHF. The CDR3 DNA reads TGTGCCAGCAGCTGGGGGGGTCAGCCCCAGCATTTT. This chain joins TRBV5-6 and TRBJ1-5; D might be TRBD1 (5 bases). The germline V gene encodes CDR1 SGHDT and CDR2 YYEEEE. V lost 3 bases, J lost 6 bases, and 7 bases lay in between. The CDR3 is 12 amino acids.